The 10 T cell receptor beta chains listed next were all sequenced from one sample in a study of T cell clonality in common variable immunodeficiency (dated by TCRdb to the mid-2010s). Preparation of the library involved the immunoSEQ multiplex PCR assay. Entries here come from immuneACCESS through TCRdb and include only in-frame sequences with V and J called. Some clones fail to appear in such tables; in the studies checked, an unresolved V gene covers under half of the shortfall, and the cause of the remainder is unknown. In this sample, fewer than 65,000 clones appear, none counted once only. Around 0.82% of the sample is taken by the ten largest. The material sequenced was peripheral blood mononuclear cells. The receptors were sampled from a person between 18 and 70 years old in good health.

This clone was recorded many times. The sequence runs out 3 residues before the end of the CDR3; the remainder is reconstructed from the germline J gene. The chain couples TRBV15 to TRBJ2-7, with 7 positions matching TRBD1. Per germline, CDR1 LNHNV and CDR2 YYDKDF (reference sequence). The length of the CDR3 is 12 residues. With 4 bases clipped from V and 6 bases from J, the junction kept 3 bases outside the gene matches. The CDR3 DNA, read in part, is TGTGCCACCAGCACGGACAGGACCGAG. Translation gives CATSTDRTE. The full CDR3 is CATSTDRTEQYF.

There are many counts of this clone. The covered CDR3 bases are TGCAGCGTCTCTCCCGGGGGTGAAGGAGAGACG. Translated: CSVSPGGEGET. The full CDR3 reads CSVSPGGEGETQYF. The chain employs TRBV29-1 and TRBJ2-3, with a weak D call TRBD2 (6 bases). The CDR3 end is not reached by the read, which stops 3 residues before it; the germline J gene fills it in. In germline, CDR1 is SQVTM, CDR2 ANQGSEA. This CDR3 comprises 14 residues.

This clone was seen at least ten times. Partial CDR3 DNA: TGTGCCAGCAGTGAAGTCGGTTTTGAGTCAGGGGCTAACTATGGC. Translated: CASSEVGFESGANYG. The entire CDR3 reads CASSEVGFESGANYGYTF. The J gene is TRBJ1-2, the V gene TRBV6-1, with a tentative D call TRBD1 (6 bases). The DNA ends 3 residues before the CDR3 does, and the rest of the CDR3 is filled in from the germline J gene. The CDR3 length is 18 residues. Germline CDR1 MNHNS, CDR2 SASEGT. V was shortened by 1 base and J by 0 bases, with 18 bases between the two germline ends.

The table lists this clone with many counts. The observed sequence ends 3 residues before the CDR3 terminus, with the missing tail filled in from the germline J gene. The chain recombines TRBV19 with TRBJ2-5; a weak D match, TRBD2 (7 bases). There are 16 residues in the CDR3. From germline, CDR1 is LNHDA and CDR2 SQIVND (reference sequence). The V end was cut by 4 bases, the J end by 5 bases, with 20 bases between. The CDR3 DNA, read in part, is TGTGCCAGTAGTACGGCCACGGGGGGCGTTAAGGAGACC. Translating gives CASSTATGGVKET. The CDR3 in full is CASSTATGGVKETQYF.

On this clone itself: The missing CDR3 end, 3 residues past where the read stops, is filled in from the germline J gene. The chain employs TRBV19 and TRBJ1-4; TRBD1 might be the D (6 bases). Between the trimmed V and J ends, which lost 6 bases and 2 bases, there was a span of 16 bases. The CDR3 sequence is 16 residues long. Germline CDR1 and CDR2: LNHDA and SQIVND (reference sequence). The sequenced part of the CDR3 DNA is TGTGCCAGTAGCCTCCAGGGGCGACAGACTAATGAAAAA. Protein sequence: CASSLQGRQTNEK. The full CDR3 protein reads CASSLQGRQTNEKLFF.

As for this clone: This likely reflects a read error, since a far larger clone is one base away. CDR3 protein: CASSAPWDSFIYGYTF. The sequenced CDR3 bases are TGTGCCTCGAGTGCCCCTTGGGACAGTTTCATCTATGGC. The gene calls are TRBV30 and TRBJ1-2; TRBD1 agrees at 7 bases. With the read ending 3 residues before the CDR3 end, the germline J gene is used to fill in that end. This CDR3 has 16 amino acids. Per the germline V gene, CDR1 is GTSNPN and CDR2 is SVGIG (reference sequence).

Note on this clone: The read terminates 3 residues before the CDR3 end, so the remaining end is supplied by the germline J gene. The chain links TRBV19 to TRBJ1-5, with TRBD1 as a possible D gene (6 bases). Trimming stripped 5 bases from V and 5 bases from J, with 13 bases between. Germline assignment: CDR1 LNHDA and CDR2 SQIVND (reference sequence). The CDR3 loop spans 14 amino acids. The CDR3 is CASSLRTGYQPQHF. Partial CDR3 DNA: TGTGCCAGTAGTTTAAGAACAGGGTATCAGCCC.

This clone was detected a few times. The read comes to an end 3 residues before the CDR3 does, leaving the germline J gene to fill in the end. The chain recombines TRBV18 with TRBJ2-3, with 8 bases matching TRBD1. V was pared by 3 bases and J by 4 bases, with 12 bases of the junction left unmatched. Germline V gene sequence: CDR1 KGHSH, CDR2 LQKENI. This CDR3 has 17 residues. CDR3 residues: CASSPGQGESGADTQYF. Incomplete CDR3 DNA: TGTGCCAGCTCACCCGGACAGGGCGAATCTGGGGCAGATACG.

This clone was observed a few times. The read ends 3 residues shy of where the CDR3 ends; the end is completed using the germline J gene. The rearrangement uses TRBV18 and TRBJ1-2; D perhaps matches TRBD1 (5 bases). The CDR3 contains 14 residues. Germline V lookup: CDR1 KGHSH, CDR2 LQKENI. The CDR3 spells CASSPSRGVYDYTF. CDR3 bases read: TGTGCCAGCTCACCTAGTAGGGGAGTTTACGAC.

This clone was detected many times. The CDR3 end is not reached by the read, which stops 3 residues before it; the germline J gene fills it in. The rearrangement joins TRBV2 to TRBJ2-3; D unresolved. V gave up 4 bases and J gave up 5 bases, with 4 bases separating them. The CDR3 spans 11 residues. CDR1 is SNHLY, CDR2 FYNNEI, per germline. CDR3 region: CASSGGDTQYF. The covered CDR3 bases are TGTGCCAGCAGTGGAGGAGATACG.